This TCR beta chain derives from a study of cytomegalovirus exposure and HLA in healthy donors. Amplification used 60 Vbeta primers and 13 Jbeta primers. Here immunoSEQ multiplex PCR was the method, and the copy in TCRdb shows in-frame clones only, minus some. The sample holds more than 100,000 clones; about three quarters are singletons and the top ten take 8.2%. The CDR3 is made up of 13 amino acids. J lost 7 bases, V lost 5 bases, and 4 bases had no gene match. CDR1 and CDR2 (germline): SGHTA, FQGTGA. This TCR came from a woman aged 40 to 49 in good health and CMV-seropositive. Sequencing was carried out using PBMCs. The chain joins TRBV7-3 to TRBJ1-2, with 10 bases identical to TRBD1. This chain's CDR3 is CASSEDRGSGYTF. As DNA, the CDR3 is TGTGCCAGCAGCGAGGACAGGGGGTCTGGCTACACCTTC.